This TCR beta chain was recovered during a study of blood T cell repertoires in COVID-19. Study background: The samples span acute and convalescent COVID-19 from the United States, Italy and Spain.

Trimming cost V 7 bases and J 0 bases; bases outside gene matches: 8. CDR3 length: 16 residues. Germline V gene lookup returns CDR1 SNHLY and CDR2 FYNNEI. In the original analysis: For nucleated cells, counts were estimated from reference gene primer amplification. Some clones are missing from TCRdb's copy, which holds only in-frame ones; the method was immunoSEQ multiplex PCR. That table supplies the V and J calls and clone size; D and trimming were determined from the DNA. Altogether some 88,000 clones are present, about nine tenths being singletons, with the ten largest covering roughly 2%. The chain has TRBV2 and TRBJ2-7; 11 nucleotides match TRBD2. Sequencing was carried out using peripheral blood. This clonotype originated in a human donor with active COVID-19. The donor label of this sample is uncertain. CDR3 loop: CASKVAGLAGSYEQYF. CDR3 nucleotide sequence: TGTGCCAGCAAGGTGGCAGGACTAGCGGGCTCCTACGAGCAGTACTTC.